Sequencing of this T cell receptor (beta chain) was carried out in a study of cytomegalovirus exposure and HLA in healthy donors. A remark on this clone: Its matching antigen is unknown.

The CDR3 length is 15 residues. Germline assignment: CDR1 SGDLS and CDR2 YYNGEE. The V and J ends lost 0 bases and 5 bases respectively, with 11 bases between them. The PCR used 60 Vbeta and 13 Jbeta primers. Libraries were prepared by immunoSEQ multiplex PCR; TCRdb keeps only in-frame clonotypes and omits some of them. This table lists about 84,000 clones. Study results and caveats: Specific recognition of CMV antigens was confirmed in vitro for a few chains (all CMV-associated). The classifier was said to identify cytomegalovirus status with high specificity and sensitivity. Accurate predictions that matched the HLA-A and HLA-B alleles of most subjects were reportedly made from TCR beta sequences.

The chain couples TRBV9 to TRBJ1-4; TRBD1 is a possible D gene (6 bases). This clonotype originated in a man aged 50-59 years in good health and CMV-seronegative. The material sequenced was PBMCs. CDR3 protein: CASSVASDRNEKLFF. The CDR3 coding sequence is TGTGCCAGCAGCGTAGCTTCGGACAGAAATGAAAAACTGTTTTTT.